The rows below give T cell receptor beta chains drawn from one sample of a study of blood T cell repertoires in COVID-19. Generated by immunoSEQ multiplex PCR, the TCRdb table keeps only in-frame clones and is missing some. The profile covers about 150,000 clones, with 70% to 90% appearing a single time and 0.63% taken by the ten largest. Source material: peripheral blood. The receptor source for this set is a man aged 55 to 70 with COVID-19, enrolled during active disease. Both conserved end residues are part of each CDR3. Fields, in order: V gene, J gene, clone size, D gene, CDR3 DNA, CDR3 protein. The D gene is left open where the match is weak. Only some rows state a clone size, as once, few, many or a class for expanded clones.

v_call: TRBV6-5
j_call: TRBJ2-7
clone_size: .
d_call: .
cdr3_nt: TGTGCCAGCAGTTACTCGTTATTGAGCTCCTACGAGCAGTACTTC
cdr3_aa: CASSYSLLSSYEQYF

v_call: TRBV13
j_call: TRBJ1-2
clone_size: .
d_call: .
cdr3_nt: TGTGCCAGCAGCTTAGGGGACAGACACTATGGCTACACCTTC
cdr3_aa: CASSLGDRHYGYTF

v_call: TRBV7-8
j_call: TRBJ1-1
clone_size: .
d_call: TRBD1
cdr3_nt: TGTGCCAGCAGCGCCCGGGACAGGGGCGGGTTGTCTGAAGCTTTCTTT
cdr3_aa: CASSARDRGGLSEAFF

v_call: TRBV5-8
j_call: TRBJ1-4
clone_size: .
d_call: .
cdr3_nt: TGTGCCAGCAGTGGAGGGCGACTGTTTTTT
cdr3_aa: CASSGGRLFF

v_call: TRBV6-5
j_call: TRBJ1-2
clone_size: .
d_call: TRBD1
cdr3_nt: TGTGCCAGCAGTTACTCAGGGGGCCGATATGGCTACACCTTC
cdr3_aa: CASSYSGGRYGYTF

v_call: TRBV7-6
j_call: TRBJ2-5
clone_size: .
d_call: TRBD2
cdr3_nt: TGTGCCAGCAGCTTAGGGGTCGGAGAGCGGGGAGCCGGCGGGACCCAGTACTTC
cdr3_aa: CASSLGVGERGAGGTQYF

v_call: TRBV3-1/TRBV3-2
j_call: TRBJ2-5
clone_size: .
d_call: TRBD2
cdr3_nt: TGTGCCAGCAGCCAAGGGACTAGCGGCGAGACCCAGTACTTC
cdr3_aa: CASSQGTSGETQYF

v_call: TRBV6-5
j_call: TRBJ1-3
clone_size: few
d_call: .
cdr3_nt: TGTGCCAGCAGTCCGCAGGGACAAAGAAACACCATATATTTT
cdr3_aa: CASSPQGQRNTIYF

v_call: TRBV4-1
j_call: TRBJ1-2
clone_size: .
d_call: .
cdr3_nt: TGCGCCAGCAGCCAAGACCGACAGAGCAACTATGGCTACACCTTC
cdr3_aa: CASSQDRQSNYGYTF

v_call: TRBV29-1
j_call: TRBJ1-1
clone_size: .
d_call: .
cdr3_nt: TGCAGCGTGGACAAGGGGGTCATGAACACTGAAGCTTTCTTT
cdr3_aa: CSVDKGVMNTEAFF

v_call: TRBV6-5
j_call: TRBJ1-1
clone_size: .
d_call: .
cdr3_nt: TGTGCCAGCAGTTACTACCCGGGGGGAATGAACACTGAAGCTTTCTTT
cdr3_aa: CASSYYPGGMNTEAFF

v_call: TRBV24-1
j_call: TRBJ2-1
clone_size: .
d_call: .
cdr3_nt: TGTGCCACCAGTGATTGGAGCTCCTACAATGAGCAGTTCTTC
cdr3_aa: CATSDWSSYNEQFF

v_call: TRBV30
j_call: TRBJ2-3
clone_size: once
d_call: TRBD2
cdr3_nt: TGTGCCTGGAGCGGGGGGTTTAGCACAGATACGCAGTATTTT
cdr3_aa: CAWSGGFSTDTQYF

v_call: TRBV11-2
j_call: TRBJ1-4
clone_size: .
d_call: .
cdr3_nt: TGTGCCAGCAGCTTAGCGGTCATGGTCGGGATTGAAAAACTGTTTTTT
cdr3_aa: CASSLAVMVGIEKLFF

v_call: TRBV27
j_call: TRBJ2-7
clone_size: .
d_call: TRBD2
cdr3_nt: TGTGCCAGCAGCCCCACCGTGGGGGGGGAAATCGAGCAGTACTTC
cdr3_aa: CASSPTVGGEIEQYF

v_call: TRBV7-3
j_call: TRBJ2-3
clone_size: .
d_call: TRBD1
cdr3_nt: TGTGCCAGCAGCTTAAACCTCTGTATCGTTTGGGACAGAAGCGATACGCAGTATTTT
cdr3_aa: CASSLNLCIVWDRSDTQYF

v_call: TRBV3-1/TRBV3-2
j_call: TRBJ1-4
clone_size: once
d_call: TRBD1
cdr3_nt: TGTGCCAGCGGGACAGGGGGCTATGAAAAACTGTTTTTT
cdr3_aa: CASGTGGYEKLFF

v_call: TRBV5-4
j_call: TRBJ2-3
clone_size: once
d_call: .
cdr3_nt: TGTGCCAGCAGACCGGGACTCAGCACAGATACGCAGTATTTT
cdr3_aa: CASRPGLSTDTQYF

v_call: TRBV2
j_call: TRBJ2-1
clone_size: .
d_call: TRBD1
cdr3_nt: TGTGCCAGCAGAAAGGACAGGGGGCTCGGCAATGAGCAGTTCTTC
cdr3_aa: CASRKDRGLGNEQFF

v_call: TRBV9
j_call: TRBJ1-6
clone_size: .
d_call: TRBD1
cdr3_nt: TGTGCCAGCAGCACGACAGGGGGAGGTAATTCACCCCTCCACTTT
cdr3_aa: CASSTTGGGNSPLHF

v_call: TRBV12-3/TRBV12-4
j_call: TRBJ1-1
clone_size: .
d_call: .
cdr3_nt: TGTGCCAGCAGCTCAACAGGGATCACTGAAGCTTTCTTT
cdr3_aa: CASSSTGITEAFF

v_call: TRBV7-9
j_call: TRBJ2-1
clone_size: .
d_call: TRBD1
cdr3_nt: TGTGCCAGCAGCTTAGTTGCAGGGGGCGCGGGGCAGTTCTTC
cdr3_aa: CASSLVAGGAGQFF

v_call: TRBV7-8
j_call: TRBJ2-1
clone_size: once
d_call: .
cdr3_nt: TGTGCCAGCAGCCCCATCGGCTCCTACAATGAGCAGTTCTTC
cdr3_aa: CASSPIGSYNEQFF

v_call: TRBV6-2/TRBV6-3
j_call: TRBJ1-1
clone_size: .
d_call: TRBD1
cdr3_nt: TGTGCCAGCAGTTTACGACAGGGGGGGAACACTGAAGCTTTCTTT
cdr3_aa: CASSLRQGGNTEAFF

v_call: TRBV10-3
j_call: TRBJ1-1
clone_size: once
d_call: .
cdr3_nt: TGTGCCATCAGCCCCAGGACAACACACACTGAAGCTTTCTTT
cdr3_aa: CAISPRTTHTEAFF

v_call: TRBV29-1
j_call: TRBJ1-2
clone_size: .
d_call: .
cdr3_nt: TGCAGCGTTGAAAAGACAGGTTCATCTGGCTACACCTTC
cdr3_aa: CSVEKTGSSGYTF

v_call: TRBV7-2
j_call: TRBJ1-1
clone_size: .
d_call: .
cdr3_nt: TGTGCCAGCAGCTTCCCCGAGAGGGCGCGCACTGAAGCTTTCTTT
cdr3_aa: CASSFPERARTEAFF

v_call: TRBV28
j_call: TRBJ2-2
clone_size: .
d_call: .
cdr3_nt: TGTGCCAGCATCCCCAAACTAGGAGGAGGCGGGGAGCTGTTTTTT
cdr3_aa: CASIPKLGGGGELFF

v_call: TRBV5-1
j_call: TRBJ1-1
clone_size: .
d_call: TRBD1
cdr3_nt: TGCGCCAGCAGCTTGAATACAGGGGTGCGTGCTGAAGCTTTCTTT
cdr3_aa: CASSLNTGVRAEAFF

v_call: TRBV19
j_call: TRBJ1-2
clone_size: .
d_call: TRBD1
cdr3_nt: TGTGCCAGTAGTACGCCCCGAGGACAGGGGGCTCGTGGCTACACCTTC
cdr3_aa: CASSTPRGQGARGYTF

v_call: TRBV15
j_call: TRBJ2-7
clone_size: .
d_call: TRBD1
cdr3_nt: TGTGCCACCAGCCCCCGAAGGGACAGTAAATCCTACGAGCAGTACTTC
cdr3_aa: CATSPRRDSKSYEQYF

v_call: TRBV3-1/TRBV3-2
j_call: TRBJ1-1
clone_size: .
d_call: .
cdr3_nt: TGTGCCAGCAGCCAAGATGAGGGAATGAACACTGAAGCTTTCTTT
cdr3_aa: CASSQDEGMNTEAFF

v_call: TRBV25-1
j_call: TRBJ2-7
clone_size: .
d_call: .
cdr3_nt: TGTGCCAGCAGTGAACATCGCGTACCCTACGAGCAGTACTTC
cdr3_aa: CASSEHRVPYEQYF

v_call: TRBV7-3
j_call: TRBJ1-2
clone_size: .
d_call: TRBD1
cdr3_nt: TGTGCCAGCAGCTTCGGGGACAGACGGATGGGTTATGGCTACACCTTC
cdr3_aa: CASSFGDRRMGYGYTF

v_call: TRBV6-5
j_call: TRBJ1-5
clone_size: .
d_call: .
cdr3_nt: TGTGCCAGCAGTTACTCGACTGGTAATCAGCCCCAGCATTTT
cdr3_aa: CASSYSTGNQPQHF

v_call: TRBV4-3
j_call: TRBJ1-4
clone_size: once
d_call: .
cdr3_nt: TGCGCCAGCAGCCAAGATTCACTGGAGGCGAGGGCAACTAATGAAAAACTGTTTTTT
cdr3_aa: CASSQDSLEARATNEKLFF

v_call: TRBV24-1
j_call: TRBJ2-4
clone_size: .
d_call: TRBD1
cdr3_nt: TGTGCCACCAGTGAGGGACAGGGGGCTGTGAGCATTCAGTACTTC
cdr3_aa: CATSEGQGAVSIQYF

v_call: TRBV2
j_call: TRBJ2-1
clone_size: .
d_call: .
cdr3_nt: TGTGCCAGCACTAGCTGGACAGTAACTGAGCAGTTCTTC
cdr3_aa: CASTSWTVTEQFF

v_call: TRBV7-9
j_call: TRBJ2-5
clone_size: .
d_call: TRBD2
cdr3_nt: TGTGCCAGCAGCTCGGGCGGGGGGGCGGTGACCCAGTACTTC
cdr3_aa: CASSSGGGAVTQYF

v_call: TRBV2
j_call: TRBJ2-7
clone_size: .
d_call: .
cdr3_nt: TGTGCCAGCCTCCGGGACACTTCCTACGAGCAGTACTTC
cdr3_aa: CASLRDTSYEQYF

v_call: TRBV7-2
j_call: TRBJ2-2
clone_size: .
d_call: TRBD1
cdr3_nt: TGTGCCAGCAGCTCCGGACAGGGAACCAACACCGGGGAGCTGTTTTTT
cdr3_aa: CASSSGQGTNTGELFF

v_call: TRBV7-3
j_call: TRBJ1-1
clone_size: .
d_call: TRBD1
cdr3_nt: TGTGCCAGTGGACAGGGCATGAACACTGAAGCTTTCTTT
cdr3_aa: CASGQGMNTEAFF

v_call: TRBV25-1
j_call: TRBJ1-1
clone_size: .
d_call: .
cdr3_nt: TGTGCCAGCAGTGAGTCCAGGCAGATGAACACTGAAGCTTTCTTT
cdr3_aa: CASSESRQMNTEAFF

v_call: TRBV4-1
j_call: TRBJ1-4
clone_size: .
d_call: TRBD1
cdr3_nt: TGCGCCAGCAGCCAAGATAGGGACAGCGCAACTAATGAAAAACTGTTTTTT
cdr3_aa: CASSQDRDSATNEKLFF

v_call: TRBV29-1
j_call: TRBJ1-1
clone_size: .
d_call: .
cdr3_nt: TGCAGCGTTGAAATACGACAGGCGTACACTGAAGCTTTCTTT
cdr3_aa: CSVEIRQAYTEAFF

v_call: TRBV7-2
j_call: TRBJ1-2
clone_size: .
d_call: .
cdr3_nt: TGTGCCAGCAGACTGGGGGGGGCGCATGGCTACACCTTC
cdr3_aa: CASRLGGAHGYTF

v_call: TRBV2
j_call: TRBJ2-2
clone_size: .
d_call: TRBD1
cdr3_nt: TGTGCCAGCAGTGACAGGGGGCAAAACACCGGGGAGCTGTTTTTT
cdr3_aa: CASSDRGQNTGELFF

v_call: TRBV28
j_call: TRBJ1-2
clone_size: once
d_call: .
cdr3_nt: TGTGCCATCTACTCCACCTCTAACTATGGCTACACCTTC
cdr3_aa: CAIYSTSNYGYTF

v_call: TRBV24-1
j_call: TRBJ1-2
clone_size: .
d_call: TRBD1
cdr3_nt: TGTGCCACGAGTGCGGGGACAGCTACCTCCTATGGCTACACCTTC
cdr3_aa: CATSAGTATSYGYTF

v_call: TRBV7-3
j_call: TRBJ2-2
clone_size: few
d_call: TRBD2
cdr3_nt: TGTGCCAGCAGCTTATTACTAGCCAGCGGGAGCACCGGGGAGCTGTTTTTT
cdr3_aa: CASSLLLASGSTGELFF

v_call: TRBV11-3
j_call: TRBJ2-3
clone_size: once
d_call: .
cdr3_nt: TGTGCCAGCAGCTTAGGTCGTGGACTAAGCACGGATACGCAGTATTTT
cdr3_aa: CASSLGRGLSTDTQYF

v_call: TRBV27
j_call: TRBJ2-7
clone_size: few
d_call: TRBD2
cdr3_nt: TGTGCCAGCAGTTTAGGGCTAGCGGGAGGCCTCTACGAGCAGTACTTC
cdr3_aa: CASSLGLAGGLYEQYF

v_call: TRBV4-1
j_call: TRBJ2-7
clone_size: .
d_call: .
cdr3_nt: TGCGCCAGCAGCCAAGATCATGGCGGGAACTACGAGCAGTACTTC
cdr3_aa: CASSQDHGGNYEQYF

v_call: TRBV5-1
j_call: TRBJ1-2
clone_size: .
d_call: .
cdr3_nt: TGCGCCAGCAGCCAGCAGGGCGATGGCTACACCTTC
cdr3_aa: CASSQQGDGYTF

v_call: TRBV7-2
j_call: TRBJ2-5
clone_size: .
d_call: .
cdr3_nt: TGTGCCAGCAGCTCCACAGGGGAGACCCAGTACTTC
cdr3_aa: CASSSTGETQYF